Shown below are 18 T cell receptor beta chains from a single sample sequenced in a study of T-cell reconstitution after alpha-beta-depleted transplantation in children. Preparation of the TCRbeta library used unique molecular identifiers. TCRdb reprocessed the PCR reads with MiXCR, giving one entry per CDR3 protein. This sample has about 830,000 distinct CDR3 sequences, with approximately 15% found just once. The starting material was PBMCs, mostly from graft donor cells, obtained 360 days after TCRalphabeta/CD19-depleted stem cell transplant. The receptor set was obtained from a male patient aged 10 to 17 who had a stem cell transplant for acute lymphoblastic leukemia, so the T cells may come from the graft donor.

This clonotype was counted a few times. The chain combines TRBV19 with TRBJ2-7, with 10 bases matching TRBD2. This CDR3 comprises 14 residues. Trimming cost V 7 bases and J 3 bases; bases outside gene matches: 6. The germline V gene encodes CDR1 LNHDA and CDR2 SQIVND (reference sequence). The CDR3, as DNA: TGTGCCAGTAAAGCGGCTAGCGGGAGCTACGAGCAGTACTTC. Translated: CASKAASGSYEQYF.

This clonotype was counted a few times. V usage is TRBV6-5 and J usage is TRBJ2-7; D unresolved. Germline loops: CDR1 MNHEY, CDR2 SVGAGI. Trimming removed 0 bases from V and 5 bases from J, with 8 bases in between. The CDR3 is made up of 13 amino acids. CDR3 nucleotides: TGTGCCAGCAGTTACTCACGATGGGACGAGCAGTACTTC. Its translation is CASSYSRWDEQYF.

This clonotype was observed a few times. This chain uses TRBV11-2 with TRBJ2-5, with a weak D call TRBD2 (6 bases). Germline V CDR1 and CDR2: SGHAT, FQNNGV. The CDR3 runs to 18 residues. V lost 1 base and J 0 bases, leaving 18 bases between the germline ends. The CDR3 sequence: CASSLGVAALPHQETQYF. CDR3 nucleotides: TGTGCCAGCAGCTTAGGGGTAGCGGCCCTACCCCACCAAGAGACCCAGTACTTC.

The rearrangement joins TRBV5-4 to TRBJ2-3; TRBD1 agrees at 9 bases. The CDR3 spans 15 residues. Trimming took 1 base from V and 2 from J; bases not matched to a gene: 2. Looked up from germline, CDR1 is SGHNT and CDR2 is YYREEE (reference sequence). CDR3 loop: CASSLRDRVTDTQYF. Here the CDR3 DNA reads TGTGCCAGCAGCTTGAGGGACAGGGTCACAGATACGCAGTATTTT.

This clonotype was seen a few times. The V call is TRBV7-9, the J call TRBJ2-2, with 11 nucleotides matching TRBD2. The CDR3 is made up of 16 amino acids. V was pared by 3 bases and J by 1 base, with 1 base of the junction left unmatched. The germline V gene has CDR1 SEHNR and CDR2 FQNEAQ (reference sequence). The CDR3: CASSLLAGGNTGELFF. In nucleotides, the CDR3 is TGTGCCAGCAGCTTGCTAGCGGGAGGGAACACCGGGGAGCTGTTTTTT.

Here the CDR3 DNA reads TGTGCCAGTCGGGGGGTAACAGGTCTCACCTACGAGCAGTACTTC. Translating it yields CASRGVTGLTYEQYF. The chain couples TRBV27 to TRBJ2-7, with 7 positions matching TRBD2. With V trimmed by 9 bases and J by 2 bases, 13 bases remained unmatched. This CDR3 has 15 amino acids. Germline CDR1 MNHEY, CDR2 SMNVEV (reference sequence).

The chain couples TRBV27 to TRBJ1-5, with unresolved D. Germline assignment: CDR1 MNHEY and CDR2 SMNVEV (reference sequence). This CDR3 spans 15 amino acids. V shed 6 bases and J shed 3 bases, with 15 bases lying between them. The CDR3 spells CASRTLDGLNQPQHF. Written as DNA, the CDR3 is TGTGCCAGCAGAACCTTGGACGGACTCAATCAGCCCCAGCATTTT.

V and J are TRBV7-3 and TRBJ1-1; D is unresolved. The V end lost 4 bases, the J end lost 2 bases, and 5 bases lay between the germline ends. This CDR3 is built from 12 residues. The germline V gene encodes CDR1 SGHTA and CDR2 FQGTGA. The CDR3 sequence is CASSSSNTEAFF. The CDR3 nucleotides are TGTGCCAGCAGCTCCTCCAACACTGAAGCTTTCTTT.

This chain joins TRBV10-3 and TRBJ1-2; the match to TRBD1 covers 7 bases. V was pared by 5 bases and J by 5 bases, with 5 bases of the junction left unmatched. The CDR3 extends over 13 amino acids. The germline V gene encodes CDR1 ENHRY and CDR2 SYGVKD. The CDR3, as DNA: TGTGCCATCAGTACCCAGGGGGAATATGGCTACACCTTC. Protein sequence: CAISTQGEYGYTF.

The chain combines TRBV7-8 with TRBJ2-5, with D possibly being TRBD2 (6 bases). V was clipped by 0 bases and J by 4 bases, with 12 bases between them. This CDR3 is built from 15 residues. Germline assignment: CDR1 SGHVS and CDR2 FQNEAQ. The CDR3 coding sequence is TGTGCCAGCAGCTTAGCGAGGGACTTCGGAGAGACCCAGTACTTC. Translating it yields CASSLARDFGETQYF. The complete variable domain, with remaining parts taken from reference TRBV7-8 and TRBJ2-5, reads GAGVSQSPRYKVAKRGQDVALRCDPISGHVSLFWYQQALGQGPEFLTYFQNEAQLDKSGLPSDRFFAERPEGSVSTLKIQRTQQEDSAVYLCASSLARDFGETQYFGPGTRLLVL.

V usage is TRBV3-1 and J usage is TRBJ2-4; 8 bases align to TRBD1. The CDR3 has 18 amino acids. After removal of 1 base from V and 13 bases from J, the junction contained 21 bases not matched to a gene. CDR1 LGHDT and CDR2 YNNKEL come from the germline V gene (reference sequence). The CDR3 loop reads CASSQAVRGHRAWDPQYF. The CDR3 DNA sequence: TGTGCCAGCAGCCAAGCGGTCAGGGGGCATCGGGCTTGGGATCCACAGTACTTC.

This clonotype turned up a few times. The chain couples TRBV3-1 to TRBJ2-7; a weak D match, TRBD1 (6 bases). The CDR3 runs 18 residues. The germline V and J ends were trimmed by 1 base and 3 bases, with 22 bases remaining between them. The germline V gene encodes CDR1 LGHDT and CDR2 YNNKEL (reference sequence). The CDR3, as DNA: TGTGCCAGCAGCCAAGGGTCGGCCTTCAGGGGCCTGGACTACGAGCAGTACTTC. Translation: CASSQGSAFRGLDYEQYF.

This clonotype has only a few counts. The chain carries TRBV5-6 and TRBJ2-7; TRBD1 is a possible D gene (5 bases). The CDR3 loop spans 11 amino acids. The germline V gene encodes CDR1 SGHDT and CDR2 YYEEEE. The V gene lost 6 bases and the J gene lost 4 bases, with 8 bases spanning the gap. This CDR3 reads CASTQGYEQYF. The CDR3 coding sequence is TGTGCCAGCACCCAGGGATACGAGCAGTACTTC. Full variable domain (rest looked up from reference TRBV5-6 and TRBJ2-7): DAGVTQSPTHLIKTRGQQVTLRCSPKSGHDTVSWYQQALGQGPQFIFQYYEEEERQRGNFPDRFSGHQFPNYSSELNVNALLLGDSALYLCASTQGYEQYFGPGTRLTVT.

This clonotype showed up many times. The chain couples TRBV7-9 to TRBJ2-1; D not certain. Trimming took 6 bases from V and 8 from J, leaving 5 bases between them. Germline V gene sequence: CDR1 SEHNR, CDR2 FQNEAQ (reference sequence). This CDR3 is built from 10 residues. CDR3 protein: CASSIYEQFF. The CDR3, as DNA: TGTGCCAGCAGTATATATGAGCAGTTCTTC.

On this clonotype itself: Because it lacks the conserved phenylalanine or tryptophan at the end, this CDR3 is likely a read error. The V gene is TRBV11-2, the J gene TRBJ1-2; possibly TRBD1 for D (6 bases). V lost 4 bases to trimming and J lost 7 bases, with 10 bases between them. CDR1 SGHAT and CDR2 FQNNGV come from the germline V gene. The CDR3 is 12 residues long. CDR3 sequence reads: CASSYTGSGYTC. Here the CDR3 DNA reads TGTGCCAGCAGCTACACAGGGTCTGGCTACACCTGC.

The V call is TRBV10-3, the J call TRBJ2-1; 7 bases agree with TRBD2. The CDR3 sequence is 15 residues long. The V and J ends lost 6 bases and 2 bases, in that order; junction bases with no gene match: 7. In germline, CDR1 is ENHRY, CDR2 SYGVKD. The CDR3 DNA is TGTGCCATCAGGGAAGTGGGGGGGGCCTACAATGAGCAGTTCTTC. It is translated as CAIREVGGAYNEQFF.

The table lists this clonotype with many counts. The V gene is TRBV5-1, the J gene TRBJ2-5; TRBD1 is a possible D gene (6 bases). Germline V gene sequence: CDR1 SGHRS, CDR2 YFSETQ. The CDR3 has 15 residues. V gave up 2 bases and J gave up 3 bases, with 14 bases separating them. The CDR3 reads CASSFGGSGEETQYF. CDR3 bases: TGCGCCAGCAGCTTTGGGGGCAGTGGGGAAGAGACCCAGTACTTC.

V is TRBV5-3 and J is TRBJ2-3, with TRBD1 identical over 11 bases. TRBV5-3 is recorded as an ORF, its role being uncertain. The CDR3 runs 16 residues. CDR3 sequence (DNA): TGTGCGTATTCTCCCCGGACAGGGGGCTGGGCAGATACGCAGTATTTT. Protein sequence: CAYSPRTGGWADTQYF.